The rows below give T cell receptor beta chains drawn from one sample of a study of early T cells in non-severe SARS-CoV-2 infection. TCRdb used MiXCR to reprocess the 5' RACE reads, holding one entry per CDR3 protein. The data contain around 100,000 distinct CDR3 sequences, around 13% of them singletons. The source material was whole blood. The receptors originated from an adult who was a healthcare worker with PCR-confirmed SARS-CoV-2 infection or an uninfected control (not recorded which). The CDR3 runs from the conserved cysteine through the conserved F or W. A D gene is named only where the DNA matches it firmly.

d_gene	len	v_gene	j_gene	CDR3aa
NA	15	TRBV6-5	TRBJ1-1	CASGGTGTMNTEAFF
NA	12	TRBV5-6	TRBJ2-1	CASSPDANEQFF
NA	17	TRBV24-1	TRBJ2-3	CATSDSLPSESTDTQYF
NA	14	TRBV12-3/TRBV12-4	TRBJ2-2	CASSQTGYPVELFF
NA	14	TRBV12-3/TRBV12-4	TRBJ1-5	CASSTDSGVQPQHF
NA	12	TRBV9	TRBJ1-2	CASSSRQQGYTF
NA	13	TRBV29-1	TRBJ2-7	CSYQSFGGREQYF
TRBD2	17	TRBV6-5	TRBJ2-5	CASSYSFGRGYQETQYF
NA	13	TRBV7-9	TRBJ2-4	CASSFQEVDIQYF
TRBD1	15	TRBV28	TRBJ2-5	CASSRTGDRGETQYF
TRBD2	14	TRBV27	TRBJ2-1	CASRRGTSGPEQFF
TRBD2	14	TRBV20-1	TRBJ2-3	CSAPIAGGSDTQYF
NA	13	TRBV28	TRBJ1-2	CASSLEQPRGYTF
NA	15	TRBV4-1	TRBJ2-7	CASSQSPWGTYEQYF
NA	12	TRBV7-9	TRBJ2-7	CASSQRGREQYF
NA	15	TRBV5-6	TRBJ1-5	CASSLASGGWQPQHF
NA	14	TRBV7-8	TRBJ2-7	CASPGTRALYEQYF
NA	17	TRBV19	TRBJ2-6	CASSSLDRASGANVLTF
NA	15	TRBV2	TRBJ1-1	CASSVTTVRDTEAFF
TRBD2	14	TRBV7-9	TRBJ2-1	CASSSTGTNNEQFF
NA	15	TRBV6-1	TRBJ2-3	CASSEVWTNTDTQYF
TRBD2	15	TRBV3-1	TRBJ2-4	CASTKGLAGVNIQYF
NA	13	TRBV2	TRBJ1-2	CASSGSRLGGYTF
NA	13	TRBV7-8	TRBJ2-7	CASTQVPEYEQYF
NA	12	TRBV28	TRBJ2-7	CASTGSNYEQYF
NA	13	TRBV9	TRBJ2-5	CASSGPGRETQYF
NA	13	TRBV12-3/TRBV12-4	TRBJ1-6	CASRERGNSPLHF
NA	15	TRBV9	TRBJ2-1	CASSVAVHGDNEQFF
TRBD2	14	TRBV6-8	TRBJ2-3	CASNLAGVEDTQYF
NA	12	TRBV11-2	TRBJ1-1	CASSLRDGTAFF
NA	14	TRBV21-1	TRBJ2-7	CASRARPGYYEQYF
NA	14	TRBV7-2	TRBJ2-3	CASSRLGVVDTQYF
NA	13	TRBV10-3	TRBJ2-7	CAISDQGPNEQYF
NA	11	TRBV11-2	TRBJ2-5	CASSYHETQYF
NA	11	TRBV7-9	TRBJ2-7	CASSTGQPEYF
NA	11	TRBV24-1	TRBJ2-7	CATSEGYEQYF
NA	13	TRBV15	TRBJ2-2	CATSISGTGELFF
NA	14	TRBV19	TRBJ2-5	CASSKGTVRETQYF
NA	14	TRBV5-1	TRBJ2-2	CASSLVQGARELFF
NA	13	TRBV19	TRBJ2-5	CASRGGLEETQYF
NA	12	TRBV3-1	TRBJ1-5	CASSQDSRPQHF
NA	15	TRBV11-2	TRBJ2-1	CASSLRGPPGDEQFF
NA	15	TRBV18	TRBJ2-1	CASSPRAGLGNEQFF
NA	15	TRBV6-2/TRBV6-3	TRBJ2-5	CASSPRGGLRETQYF
TRBD2	19	TRBV6-1	TRBJ2-3	CASVGGTSFRLWVTDTQYF
NA	13	TRBV11-2	TRBJ2-7	CASSLVLAYEQYF
NA	13	TRBV5-6	TRBJ2-1	CASSRLGRAGQFF
TRBD2	16	TRBV3-1	TRBJ2-2	CASSQAGLANTGELFF
NA	13	TRBV27	TRBJ2-7	CASSLFDSYEQYF
NA	17	TRBV7-9	TRBJ2-3	CASSFVSTGTSTDTQYF
TRBD1	16	TRBV5-1	TRBJ1-1	CASSLEPQGPGTEAFF